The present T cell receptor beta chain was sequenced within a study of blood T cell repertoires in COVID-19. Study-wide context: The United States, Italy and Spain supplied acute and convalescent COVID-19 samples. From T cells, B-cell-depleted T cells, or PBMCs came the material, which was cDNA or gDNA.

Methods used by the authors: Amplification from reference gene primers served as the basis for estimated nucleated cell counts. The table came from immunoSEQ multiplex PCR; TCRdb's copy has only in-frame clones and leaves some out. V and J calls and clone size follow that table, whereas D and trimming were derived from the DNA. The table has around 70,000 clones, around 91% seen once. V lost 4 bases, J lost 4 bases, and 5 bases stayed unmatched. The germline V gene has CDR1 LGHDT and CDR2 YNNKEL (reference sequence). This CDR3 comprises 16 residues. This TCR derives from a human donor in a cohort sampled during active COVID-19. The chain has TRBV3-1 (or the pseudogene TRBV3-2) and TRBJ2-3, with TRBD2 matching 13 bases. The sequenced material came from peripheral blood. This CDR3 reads CASSPGLAGIADTQYF. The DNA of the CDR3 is TGTGCCAGCAGCCCGGGACTAGCGGGAATTGCAGATACGCAGTATTTT.